This T cell receptor (beta chain) was observed in a study of T cell changes during pregnancy in multiple sclerosis. Sequencing was performed with immunoSEQ multiplex PCR; in TCRdb, only in-frame clones are kept and a portion is missing. The sample lists around 60,000 clones; roughly 89% were seen once. The CDR3 runs to 13 residues. Germline values: CDR1 GTSNPN, CDR2 SVGIG (reference sequence). The J segment lost 7 bases and the V segment lost 4 bases, leaving 5 bases of the junction unmatched. The TCR comes from a female donor in good health, enrolled as a control in a pregnancy study. This chain uses TRBV30 with TRBJ2-7; TRBD1 aligns across 12 bases. Sequencing was performed on CD4+ T cells from peripheral blood mononuclear cells, taken after pregnancy. The CDR3 sequence is CAWKGQGAREQYF. DNA for the CDR3: TGTGCCTGGAAGGGACAGGGGGCGCGAGAGCAGTACTTC. Looking up the rest from reference TRBV30 and TRBJ2-7 gives the full variable domain: SQTIHQWPATLVQPVGSPLSLECTVEGTSNPNLYWYRQAAGRGLQLLFYSVGIGQISSEVPQNLSASRPQDRQFILSSKKLLLSDSGFYLCAWKGQGAREQYFGPGTRLTVT.